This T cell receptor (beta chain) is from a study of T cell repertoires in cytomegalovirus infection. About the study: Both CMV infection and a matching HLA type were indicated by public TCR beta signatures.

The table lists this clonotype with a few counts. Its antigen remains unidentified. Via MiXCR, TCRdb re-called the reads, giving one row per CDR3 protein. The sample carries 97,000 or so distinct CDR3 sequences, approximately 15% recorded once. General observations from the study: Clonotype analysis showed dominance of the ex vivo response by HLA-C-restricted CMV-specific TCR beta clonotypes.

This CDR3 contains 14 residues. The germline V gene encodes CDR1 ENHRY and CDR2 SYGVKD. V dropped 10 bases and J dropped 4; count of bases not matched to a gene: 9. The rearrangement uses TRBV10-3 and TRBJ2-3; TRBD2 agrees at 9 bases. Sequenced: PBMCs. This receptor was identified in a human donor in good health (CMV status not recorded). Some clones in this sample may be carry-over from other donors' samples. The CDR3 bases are TGTGCCACCTCCGGCGGGGGGGCCCCAGATACGCAGTATTTT. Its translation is CATSGGGAPDTQYF.